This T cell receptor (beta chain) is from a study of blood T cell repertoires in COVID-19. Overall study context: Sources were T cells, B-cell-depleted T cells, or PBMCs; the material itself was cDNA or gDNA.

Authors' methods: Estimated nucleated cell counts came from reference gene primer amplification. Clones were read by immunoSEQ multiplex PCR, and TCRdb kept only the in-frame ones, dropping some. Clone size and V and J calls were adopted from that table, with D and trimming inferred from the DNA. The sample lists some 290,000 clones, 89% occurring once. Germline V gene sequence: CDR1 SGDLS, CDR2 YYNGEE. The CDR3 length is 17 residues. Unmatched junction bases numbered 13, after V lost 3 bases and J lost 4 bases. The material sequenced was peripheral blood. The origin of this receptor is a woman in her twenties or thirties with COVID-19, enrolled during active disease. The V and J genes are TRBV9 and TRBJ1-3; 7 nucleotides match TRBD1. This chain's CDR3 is CASSGFATGVYGNTIYF. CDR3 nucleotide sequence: TGTGCCAGCAGCGGTTTTGCCACAGGGGTCTACGGAAACACCATATATTTT. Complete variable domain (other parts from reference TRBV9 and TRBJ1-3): DSGVTQTPKHLITATGQRVTLRCSPRSGDLSVYWYQQSLDQGLQFLIQYYNGEERAKGNILERFSAQQFPDLHSELNLSSLELGDSALYFCASSGFATGVYGNTIYFGEGSWLTVV.